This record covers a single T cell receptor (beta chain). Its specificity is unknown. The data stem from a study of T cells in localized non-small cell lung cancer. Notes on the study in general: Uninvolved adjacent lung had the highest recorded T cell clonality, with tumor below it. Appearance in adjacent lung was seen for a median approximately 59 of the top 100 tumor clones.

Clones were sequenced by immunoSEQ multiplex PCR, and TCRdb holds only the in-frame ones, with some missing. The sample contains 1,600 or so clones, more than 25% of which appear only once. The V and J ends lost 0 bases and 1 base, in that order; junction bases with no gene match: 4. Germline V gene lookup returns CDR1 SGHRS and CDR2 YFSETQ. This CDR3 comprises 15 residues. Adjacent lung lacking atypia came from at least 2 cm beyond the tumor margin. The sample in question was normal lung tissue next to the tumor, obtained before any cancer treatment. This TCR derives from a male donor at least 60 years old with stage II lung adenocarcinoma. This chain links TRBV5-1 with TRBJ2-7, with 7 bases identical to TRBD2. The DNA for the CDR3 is TGCGCCAGCAGCTTGGCTGCGGGACTATCCTACGAGCAGTACTTC. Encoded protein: CASSLAAGLSYEQYF.